These 20 T cell receptor beta chains share one sample of origin, sequenced in a study of blood T cells in healthy people across ages. A sample-barcoded 5' primer and a J-beta primer mix were used in a second PCR of about 7 to 11 cycles. Using its own MiXCR run on the 5' RACE reads, TCRdb lists one record per CDR3 protein. The sample lists around 1,000,000 distinct CDR3 sequences, 20% to 25% occurring once. These data were also reused for a study on T cells of mothers and their children.

The sequenced material came from blood. Receptors were obtained from a girl aged 2-9 years in good health.

The V and J genes are TRBV29-1 and TRBJ2-5; D unresolved. From germline, CDR1 is SQVTM and CDR2 ANQGSEA. The CDR3 extends over 12 amino acids. V shed 8 bases and J shed 4 bases, with 14 bases lying between them. CDR3: CSQATARETQYF. In DNA, the CDR3 is TGCAGCCAAGCCACGGCTAGAGAGACCCAGTACTTC.

This chain connects TRBV21-1 to TRBJ2-6. TRBV21-1 is given as a pseudogene. The CDR3 is made up of 15 amino acids. CDR3 DNA: TGTGCCAGCGGAAAGGGGTTTCCTGGGGCCAACGTCCTGACTTTC. The encoded protein is CASGKGFPGANVLTF.

The chain uses TRBV7-2 and TRBJ2-1, with D tentatively TRBD2 (6 bases). The germline V gene encodes CDR1 SGHTA and CDR2 FQGNSA. V lost 5 bases and J 6 bases, leaving 20 bases between the germline ends. The CDR3 runs 16 residues. DNA of the CDR3: TGTGCCAGCAGCCTAGGTAGCGGTAACCGGTTCAATGAGCAGTTCTTC. Residues: CASSLGSGNRFNEQFF.

This clonotype was observed a few times. The genes are TRBV4-2 and TRBJ1-4; D is undetermined. Per the germline V gene, CDR1 is LGHNA and CDR2 is YNFKEQ. The CDR3 consists of 12 residues. Deletions cut 0 bases from V and 8 bases from J, with 4 bases between. DNA for the CDR3: TGTGCCAGCAGCCAAGATTACGAAAAACTGTTTTTT. Translation gives CASSQDYEKLFF.

V is TRBV7-2 and J is TRBJ1-3; D gene ambiguous. Deletions cut 0 bases from V and 0 bases from J, with 12 bases between. The CDR3 is 17 residues long. From germline, CDR1 is SGHTA and CDR2 FQGNSA. The CDR3 DNA follows: TGTGCCAGCAGCTTAGCGCTCGGGCCCCGCTCTGGAAACACCATATATTTT. It codes for CASSLALGPRSGNTIYF.

The chain has TRBV12-3 or TRBV12-4 and TRBJ2-3; tentative D call: TRBD2 (7 bases). The CDR3 totals 14 residues. V was shortened by 4 bases and J by 4 bases, with 12 bases between the two germline ends. The CDR3 DNA is TGTGCCAGCAGTTCGGTAGGGGGGGCAGATACGCAGTATTTT. Translation gives CASSSVGGADTQYF.

This chain uses TRBV2 with TRBJ1-5; no clear D. Trimming removed 3 bases from V and 7 bases from J, with 7 bases in between. This CDR3 contains 12 residues. The V gene's germline CDR1 is SNHLY and CDR2 FYNNEI. CDR3 loop: CASSEEHQPQHF. The CDR3 DNA sequence: TGTGCCAGCAGTGAGGAACACCAGCCCCAGCATTTT.

This clonotype was seen many times. V usage is TRBV20-1 and J usage is TRBJ2-4; 14 bases agree with TRBD2. With V trimmed by 3 bases and J by 11 bases, 18 bases remained unmatched. The CDR3 consists of 18 residues. Germline loops: CDR1 DFQATT, CDR2 SNEGSKA (reference sequence). CDR3: CSASHALGLAGVGVVQYF. CDR3 in DNA: TGCAGTGCTAGTCACGCATTGGGACTAGCGGGAGTGGGGGTCGTTCAGTACTTC.

This clonotype appeared a few times. The rearrangement uses TRBV20-1 and TRBJ2-5; 7 bases are a match to TRBD2. Germline loops: CDR1 DFQATT, CDR2 SNEGSKA (reference sequence). With V trimmed by 1 base and J by 0 bases, 5 bases remained unmatched. The CDR3 length is 15 residues. CDR3 amino acids: CSARGLAEYQETQYF. As DNA, the CDR3 is TGCAGTGCTAGAGGCCTAGCGGAGTACCAAGAGACCCAGTACTTC.

This clonotype has only a few counts. The chain combines TRBV6-6 with TRBJ1-1, with D uncertain. Per the germline V gene, CDR1 is MNHNY and CDR2 is SVGAGI (reference sequence). The V end lost 7 bases, the J end lost 1 base, and 13 bases lay between the germline ends. The CDR3 runs to 14 residues. The CDR3 loop is CASMFEGKNTEAFF. The CDR3 DNA reads TGTGCCAGCATGTTCGAAGGGAAGAACACTGAAGCTTTCTTT.

The chain couples TRBV15 to TRBJ2-2; 9 bases match TRBD1. V lost 8 bases and J lost 3; bases outside the gene matches: 10. Per the germline V gene, CDR1 is LNHNV and CDR2 is YYDKDF (reference sequence). The CDR3 sequence is 16 residues long. CDR3 amino acids: CATPENRDRDTGELFF. In DNA, the CDR3 is TGTGCCACCCCTGAAAACCGGGACAGGGACACCGGGGAGCTGTTTTTT.

This clonotype was counted between two and nine times. The rearrangement joins TRBV21-1 to TRBJ2-5; no check of the table's D call, TRBD1, against the DNA was made. TRBJ2-1 explains the end of the DNA better; the J call may be wrong. TRBV21-1 is flagged as a pseudogene. The CDR3 contains 17 residues. As DNA, the CDR3 is TGTGCCAGCAGCAAAGACCGCGGACGGGAAACCTACAATGAGCAGTTCTTC. It codes for CASSKDRGRETYNEQFF.

Turning to this clonotype: This CDR3 fails to terminate in the conserved phenylalanine or tryptophan, so it likely reflects a read error. The chain joins TRBV6-1 to TRBJ1-2; a weak D match, TRBD1 (6 bases). Trimming pared 1 base from V and 8 bases from J, leaving 11 bases between. The CDR3 is 13 amino acids. Germline assignment: CDR1 MNHNS and CDR2 SASEGT. The CDR3 bases are TGTGCCAGCAGTGAAGGACAGGAGAGGGGCTACACCCTC. Its protein is CASSEGQERGYTL.

This clonotype was observed a few times. The chain couples TRBV5-1 to TRBJ1-1; 7 bases align to TRBD1. Germline CDR1 SGHRS, CDR2 YFSETQ. The CDR3 spans 15 residues. V lost 4 bases to trimming and J lost 4 bases; unmatched junction nucleotides: 10. The CDR3 loop is CASSPGQKGATEAFF. In DNA form, the CDR3 reads TGCGCCAGCAGCCCGGGACAGAAGGGGGCCACTGAAGCTTTCTTT.

The sample holds one count of this clonotype. CDR3 sequence: CASSSPPFLDEQYF. The CDR3 DNA sequence: TGTGCCAGCAGCTCTCCGCCCTTTCTAGACGAGCAGTACTTC. This chain connects TRBV5-6 to TRBJ2-7; D is ambiguous. This CDR3 region has 14 residues. Per germline, CDR1 SGHDT and CDR2 YYEEEE. V dropped 3 bases and J dropped 5 bases, with 15 bases sitting between them.

This clonotype showed up just a few times. J is TRBJ2-5 and V is TRBV4-2; D is unresolved. Trimming stripped 0 bases from V and 1 base from J, with 12 bases between. Per germline, CDR1 LGHNA and CDR2 YNFKEQ. The CDR3 covers 16 residues. The DNA for the CDR3 is TGTGCCAGCAGCCAAGAAAGGTCCCAGCCCCAAGAGACCCAGTACTTC. Translating gives CASSQERSQPQETQYF.

This sequence joins TRBV20-1 and TRBJ2-7; tentatively, D is TRBD1 or TRBD2 (5 bases each). This CDR3 contains 11 residues. Germline V gives CDR1 DFQATT, CDR2 SNEGSKA (reference sequence). The V end was cut by 3 bases, the J end by 6 bases, with 9 bases between. In DNA, the CDR3 is TGCAGTGCTAGGGGGGTATCCGAGCAGTACTTC. This encodes CSARGVSEQYF.

As for this clonotype: At one end the junction does not follow the germline gene, possibly because of a read error. This chain links TRBV29-1 with TRBJ2-7; D possibly matches TRBD1 or TRBD2 (5 bases each). Germline V CDR1 and CDR2: SQVTM, ANQGSEA. The CDR3 is made up of 14 amino acids. The CDR3 spells CSVHMGVDTDEQCF. The CDR3, as DNA: TGCAGCGTTCACATGGGGGTGGACACGGACGAGCAGTGCTTC.

The V gene is TRBV12-5, the J gene TRBJ2-7; a weak D match, TRBD1 (5 bases). CDR1 and CDR2 (germline): LGHNT, FRNRAP. This CDR3 region has 14 residues. Trimming removed 0 bases at V and 3 bases at J, with 9 bases between. Here the CDR3 reads CASGLVPDSYEQYF. For the CDR3, the DNA is TGTGCTAGTGGTTTGGTACCTGACAGCTACGAGCAGTACTTC.

The chain couples TRBV6-5 to TRBJ2-1; TRBD2 agrees at 9 bases. The tail of the sequence fits TRBJ2-5 better, so the J call may be wrong. The CDR3 consists of 15 residues. CDR1 and CDR2 (germline): MNHEY, SVGAGI. For the CDR3, the DNA is TGTGCCAGCGGCTTCGGACTAGCGTCGCAAGAGACCCAGTACTTC. Amino acid sequence: CASGFGLASQETQYF.